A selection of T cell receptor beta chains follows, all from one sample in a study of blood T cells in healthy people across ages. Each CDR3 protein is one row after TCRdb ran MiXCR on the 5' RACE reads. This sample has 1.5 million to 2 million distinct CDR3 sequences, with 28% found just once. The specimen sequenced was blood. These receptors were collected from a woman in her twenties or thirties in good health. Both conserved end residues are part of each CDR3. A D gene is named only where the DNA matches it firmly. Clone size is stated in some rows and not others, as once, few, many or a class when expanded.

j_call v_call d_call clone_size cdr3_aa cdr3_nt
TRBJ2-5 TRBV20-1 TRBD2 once CSTRGPKLAGGLSGETQYF TGCAGTACTAGAGGCCCTAAACTAGCGGGGGGGCTCAGCGGGGAGACCCAGTACTTC
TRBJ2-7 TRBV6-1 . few CASKDGSSSYEQYF TGTGCCAGCAAGGACGGTAGTAGCTCCTACGAGCAGTACTTC
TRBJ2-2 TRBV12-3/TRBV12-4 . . CASSFQEIGELFF TGTGCCAGCAGTTTTCAGGAGATCGGGGAGCTGTTTTTT
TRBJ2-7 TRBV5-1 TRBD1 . CASSKGQGGYEQYF TGCGCCAGCAGCAAAGGACAGGGGGGCTACGAGCAGTACTTC
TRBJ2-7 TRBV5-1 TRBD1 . CASSLVAGTGGEQYF TGCGCCAGCAGCTTGGTCGCGGGAACAGGGGGCGAGCAGTACTTC
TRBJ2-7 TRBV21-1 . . CASSTFRQGRSYEQYF TGTGCCAGCAGCACCTTCCGCCAGGGAAGGTCCTACGAGCAGTACTTC
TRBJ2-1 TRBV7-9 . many CASSLMAGMNEQFF TGTGCCAGCAGCTTAATGGCAGGGATGAATGAGCAGTTCTTC
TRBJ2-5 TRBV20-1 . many CSASEHIEETQYF TGCAGTGCTAGTGAGCACATTGAAGAGACCCAGTACTTC
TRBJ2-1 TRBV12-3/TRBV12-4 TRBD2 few CASRPSLAGGPDNEQFF TGTGCCAGCAGGCCCTCGCTAGCGGGGGGGCCCGACAATGAGCAGTTCTTC
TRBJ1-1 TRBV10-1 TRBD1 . CASSKSGTGSAFF TGCGCCAGCAGCAAATCCGGGACAGGGTCGGCTTTCTTT
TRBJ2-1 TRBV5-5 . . CASSLVRGGNEQFF TGTGCCAGCAGCTTGGTGAGAGGGGGGAATGAGCAGTTCTTC
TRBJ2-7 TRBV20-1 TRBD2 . CSARDVVGLAGGPRGNEQYF TGCAGTGCTAGAGATGTAGTTGGACTAGCGGGAGGGCCTCGAGGGAATGAGCAGTACTTC
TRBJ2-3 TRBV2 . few CASRAEASTDTQYF TGTGCCAGCAGGGCAGAGGCTAGCACAGATACGCAGTATTTT
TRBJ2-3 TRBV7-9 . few CASSSAGRDTQYF TGTGCCAGCAGCTCCGCAGGGCGGGATACGCAGTATTTT
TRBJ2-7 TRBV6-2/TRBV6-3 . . CASSYQFGLYEQYF TGTGCCAGCAGTTACCAGTTTGGACTCTACGAGCAGTACTTC
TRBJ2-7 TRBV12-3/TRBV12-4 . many CASSFSGMQYF TGTGCCAGCAGCTTCTCAGGGATGCAGTACTTC
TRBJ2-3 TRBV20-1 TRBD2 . CSAKTSGETDTQYF TGCAGTGCTAAGACTAGCGGGGAGACAGATACGCAGTATTTT
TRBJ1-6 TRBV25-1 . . CASSEGAHSPLHF TGTGCCAGCAGCGAAGGGGCCCATTCACCCCTCCACTTT
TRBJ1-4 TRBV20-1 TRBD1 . CSARDRGHSTNEKLFF TGCAGTGCTAGGGACAGGGGCCACTCAACTAATGAAAAACTGTTTTTT
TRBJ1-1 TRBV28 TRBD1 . CASSLSGQGEAFF TGTGCCAGCAGTTTATCGGGACAGGGCGAAGCTTTCTTT
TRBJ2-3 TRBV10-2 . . CASRAEGLPQLPQYF TGCGCCAGCAGGGCCGAGGGACTGCCTCAACTCCCGCAGTATTTT
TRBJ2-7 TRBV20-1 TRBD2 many CSANPGLAGVYEQYF TGCAGTGCTAACCCGGGACTAGCGGGAGTCTACGAGCAGTACTTC
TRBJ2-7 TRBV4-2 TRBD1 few CASSQEIGTAVSEQYF TGTGCCAGCAGCCAAGAAATTGGGACAGCCGTCTCCGAGCAGTACTTC
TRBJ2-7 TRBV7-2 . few CASSRAPRGGGEQYF TGTGCCAGCAGCAGGGCCCCGAGAGGGGGGGGCGAGCAGTACTTC
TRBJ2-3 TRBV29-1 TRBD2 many CSVDKRGFTDTQYF TGCAGCGTTGACAAGCGGGGATTCACAGATACGCAGTATTTT
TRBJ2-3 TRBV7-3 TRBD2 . CASSLTGTSGGAVTDTQYF TGTGCCAGCAGCTTAACTGGGACTAGCGGGGGGGCCGTGACAGATACGCAGTATTTT
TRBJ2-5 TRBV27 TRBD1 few CASSTRDSGKAQYF TGTGCCAGCAGCACTCGGGACAGTGGGAAAGCCCAGTACTTC
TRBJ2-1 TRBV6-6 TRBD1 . CASSYQTGTNEQFF TGTGCCAGCAGTTACCAGACAGGGACCAATGAGCAGTTCTTC
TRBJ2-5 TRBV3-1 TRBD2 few CASSPSAGLAGVQETQYF TGTGCCAGCAGCCCTTCCGCCGGACTAGCGGGTGTCCAAGAGACCCAGTACTTC
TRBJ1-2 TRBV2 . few CASGDLGSQSYTF TGTGCCAGCGGGGACCTCGGCAGCCAGAGCTACACCTTC
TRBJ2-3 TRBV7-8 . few CASSLGGASGWRTVSTDTQYF TGTGCCAGCAGCCTAGGGGGGGCTAGCGGCTGGCGTACTGTGAGCACAGATACGCAGTATTTT
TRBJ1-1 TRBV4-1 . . CASSAGLRNTVAFF TGCGCCAGCAGCGCGGGACTTCGGAACACTGTAGCTTTCTTT
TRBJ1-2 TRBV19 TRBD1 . CASRPGTGVYGYTF TGTGCCAGTAGACCCGGGACAGGGGTTTATGGCTACACCTTC
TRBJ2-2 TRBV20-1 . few CSARDWGHTNTGELFF TGCAGTGCTAGAGATTGGGGGCACACGAACACCGGGGAGCTGTTTTTT
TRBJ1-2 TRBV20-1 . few CSARDTYGANYGYTF TGCAGTGCTAGAGATACATATGGAGCTAACTATGGCTACACCTTC
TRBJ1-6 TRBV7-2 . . CASSFDGAVVSPLHF TGTGCCAGCAGCTTCGATGGGGCCGTCGTTTCACCCCTCCACTTT
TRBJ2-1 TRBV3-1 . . CASNPGPKGNEQFF TGTGCCAGCAACCCGGGCCCAAAAGGGAATGAGCAGTTCTTC
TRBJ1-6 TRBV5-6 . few CASSPTGPFYSPLHF TGTGCCAGCAGCCCTACCGGGCCTTTCTATTCGCCCCTCCACTTT
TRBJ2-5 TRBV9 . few CASSVAGLAETQYF TGTGCCAGCAGCGTAGCGGGGCTTGCAGAGACCCAGTACTTC
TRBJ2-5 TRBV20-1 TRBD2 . CSASSREGDERYF TGCAGTGCTTCATCGCGGGAGGGGGACGAGCGGTACTTC
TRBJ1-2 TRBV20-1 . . CSANRPQHGYTF TGCAGTGCTAACAGGCCGCAACATGGCTACACCTTC
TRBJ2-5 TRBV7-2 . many CASRGDGKETQYF TGTGCCAGCAGGGGGGACGGTAAAGAGACCCAGTACTTC
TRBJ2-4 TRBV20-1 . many CSARETGRHNIQYF TGCAGTGCTAGGGAGACAGGCCGACACAACATTCAGTACTTC
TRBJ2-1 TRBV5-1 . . CASSSDSLEQFF TGCGCCAGCAGCTCTGACAGCCTAGAGCAGTTCTTC
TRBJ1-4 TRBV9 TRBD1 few CASSVSGQGEKLFF TGTGCCAGCAGCGTATCCGGACAGGGTGAAAAACTGTTTTTT
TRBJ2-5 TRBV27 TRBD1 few CASSTSDRGPYNEQYF TGTGCCAGCAGTACCAGTGACAGGGGGCCGTATAATGAGCAGTACTTC
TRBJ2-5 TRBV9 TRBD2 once CASSVEGLPQETQYF TGTGCCAGCAGCGTAGAGGGACTACCCCAAGAGACCCAGTACTTC
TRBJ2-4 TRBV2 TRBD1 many CASSDRDKNIQYF TGTGCCAGCAGCGACAGGGATAAAAACATTCAGTACTTC
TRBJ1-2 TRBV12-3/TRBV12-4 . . CASSSRTPDYTF TGTGCCAGCAGCTCCCGGACACCGGACTACACCTTC
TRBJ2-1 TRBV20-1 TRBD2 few CSTIPAGGPQLFF TGCAGTACCATCCCAGCGGGAGGGCCGCAACTGTTCTTC
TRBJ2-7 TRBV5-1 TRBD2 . CASSLGGTSGDEQYF TGCGCCAGCAGCCTGGGTGGGACTAGCGGGGACGAGCAGTACTTC
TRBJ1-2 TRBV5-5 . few CASSFDGVTGGTF TGTGCCAGCAGCTTCGACGGTGTGACGGGTGGCACCTTC
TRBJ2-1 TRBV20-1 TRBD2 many CSARGLAGVGEQFF TGCAGTGCTAGAGGACTAGCGGGAGTGGGCGAGCAGTTCTTC
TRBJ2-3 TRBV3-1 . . CASSQAPPDTQYF TGTGCCAGCAGCCAAGCACCCCCGGATACGCAGTATTTT
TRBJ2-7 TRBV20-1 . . CSAKTDRSYEQYF TGCAGTGCGAAGACGGACCGTTCCTACGAGCAGTACTTC
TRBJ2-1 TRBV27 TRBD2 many CASSLTSGPYNEQFF TGTGCCAGCAGCTTGACTAGCGGTCCTTACAATGAGCAGTTCTTC
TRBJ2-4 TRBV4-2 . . CASSRGVENIQYF TGTGCCAGCAGCCGGGGGGTAGAAAACATCCAGTACTTC